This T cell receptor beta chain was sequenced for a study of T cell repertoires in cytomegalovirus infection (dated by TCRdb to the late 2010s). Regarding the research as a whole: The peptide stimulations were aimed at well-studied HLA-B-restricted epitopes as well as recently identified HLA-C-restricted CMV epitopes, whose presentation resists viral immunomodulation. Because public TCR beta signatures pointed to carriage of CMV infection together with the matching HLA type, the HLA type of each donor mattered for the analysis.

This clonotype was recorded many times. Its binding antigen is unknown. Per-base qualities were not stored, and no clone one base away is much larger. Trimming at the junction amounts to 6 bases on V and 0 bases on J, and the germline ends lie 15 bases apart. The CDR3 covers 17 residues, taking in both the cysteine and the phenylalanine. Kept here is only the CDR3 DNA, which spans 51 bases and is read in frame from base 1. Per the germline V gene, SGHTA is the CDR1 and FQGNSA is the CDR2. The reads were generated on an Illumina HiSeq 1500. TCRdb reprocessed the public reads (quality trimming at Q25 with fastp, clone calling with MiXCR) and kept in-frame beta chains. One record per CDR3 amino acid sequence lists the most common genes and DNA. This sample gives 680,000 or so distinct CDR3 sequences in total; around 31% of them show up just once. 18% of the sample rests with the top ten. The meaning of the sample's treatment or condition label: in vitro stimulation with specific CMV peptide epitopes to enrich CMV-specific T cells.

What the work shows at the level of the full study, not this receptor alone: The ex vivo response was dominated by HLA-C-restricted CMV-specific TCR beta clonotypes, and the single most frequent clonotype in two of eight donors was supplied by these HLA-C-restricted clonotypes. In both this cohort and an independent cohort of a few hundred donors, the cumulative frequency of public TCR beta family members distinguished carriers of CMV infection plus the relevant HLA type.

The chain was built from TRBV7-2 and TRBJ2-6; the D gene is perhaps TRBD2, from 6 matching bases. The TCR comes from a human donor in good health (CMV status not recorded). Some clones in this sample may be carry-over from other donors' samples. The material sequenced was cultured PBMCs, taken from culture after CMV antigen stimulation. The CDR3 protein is CASRLSASVSGANVLTF. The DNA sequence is TGTGCCAGCAGGCTATCGGCTAGCGTCTCTGGGGCCAACGTCCTGACTTTC.